The source of this T cell receptor (beta chain) is a study of T cell responses to AZD1222 COVID-19 vaccine. The overall study: Timing groups of about 4 and about 12 weeks for second doses were pooled. General study findings and limits: Baseline testing showed seropositivity in only a handful of AZD1222 recipients. Donors skewed white British and female; clonal diversity was possibly underestimated.

Between the trimmed V and J ends, which lost 2 bases and 2 bases, there was a span of 15 bases. This CDR3 is built from 15 residues. Germline CDR1 GTSNPN, CDR2 SVGIG (reference sequence). Worth noting for this clone: The antigen remains undetermined.

Clones were read by immunoSEQ multiplex PCR, and TCRdb kept only the in-frame ones, dropping some. The sample includes more than 250,000 clones, 85% to 95% of them seen just once. The TCR sequence derives from an adult in good health. The V and J genes are TRBV30 and TRBJ1-1; tentative D call: TRBD1 (6 bases). The source material was peripheral blood, sampled on day 0 of AZD1222 vaccination. The CDR3 is CAWSPRGAFNTEAFF. CDR3 bases: TGTGCCTGGAGTCCCCGGGGGGCCTTTAACACTGAAGCTTTCTTT.